The rows below give T cell receptor beta chains drawn from one sample of a study of T cell responses to AZD1222 COVID-19 vaccine. Clones were read by immunoSEQ multiplex PCR, and TCRdb kept only the in-frame ones, dropping some. The data show 50,000 to 60,000 clones, roughly 80% seen once. Material: peripheral blood, obtained 28 days after the second AZD1222 dose. Receptor source: an adult who received the AZD1222 COVID-19 vaccine. Both conserved end residues are part of each CDR3. Each record gives: J gene, V gene, D gene, clone size, CDR3 protein, CDR3 DNA. D genes are given only for firm matches. Not all rows give a size; the values are once, few, many and, for expanded clones, a class.

j_call: TRBJ2-7; v_call: TRBV18; d_call: NA; clone_size: once; cdr3_aa: CASSPPTGEGEQYF; cdr3_nt: TGTGCCAGCTCACCTCCGACAGGGGAGGGCGAGCAGTACTTC
j_call: TRBJ1-2; v_call: TRBV28; d_call: TRBD1; clone_size: NA; cdr3_aa: CASSFLRTGSGYTF; cdr3_nt: TGTGCCAGCAGTTTTCTCCGGACAGGGAGTGGCTACACCTTC
j_call: TRBJ2-1; v_call: TRBV10-3; d_call: NA; clone_size: NA; cdr3_aa: CAIRNQLATNEQFF; cdr3_nt: TGTGCCATCAGAAACCAGCTAGCGACCAATGAGCAGTTCTTC
j_call: TRBJ1-6; v_call: TRBV10-2; d_call: NA; clone_size: NA; cdr3_aa: CASSDYNSPLHF; cdr3_nt: TGCGCCAGCAGTGATTATAATTCACCCCTCCACTTT
j_call: TRBJ2-3; v_call: TRBV6-5; d_call: NA; clone_size: NA; cdr3_aa: CASSCEGGNTDTQYF; cdr3_nt: TGTGCCAGCAGTTGTGAGGGCGGAAACACAGATACGCAGTATTTT
j_call: TRBJ1-2; v_call: TRBV19; d_call: NA; clone_size: NA; cdr3_aa: CASSIDAWDTGFGYTF; cdr3_nt: TGTGCCAGTAGTATAGATGCCTGGGACACAGGCTTCGGCTACACCTTC
j_call: TRBJ1-1; v_call: TRBV10-3; d_call: NA; clone_size: few; cdr3_aa: CATTSDPADTEAFF; cdr3_nt: TGTGCCACTACATCAGACCCAGCGGACACTGAAGCTTTCTTT
j_call: TRBJ1-2; v_call: TRBV5-1; d_call: TRBD1; clone_size: NA; cdr3_aa: CASSRGQRTSFGYTF; cdr3_nt: TGCGCCAGCAGCAGGGGACAGCGGACCTCATTTGGCTACACCTTC
j_call: TRBJ1-1; v_call: TRBV18; d_call: TRBD1; clone_size: NA; cdr3_aa: CASSPGQGASEAFF; cdr3_nt: TGTGCCAGCTCACCAGGACAGGGGGCCTCTGAAGCTTTCTTT
j_call: TRBJ1-1; v_call: TRBV28; d_call: TRBD1; clone_size: NA; cdr3_aa: CASSLRDRGVPEAFF; cdr3_nt: TGTGCCAGCAGTCTACGGGACAGGGGAGTCCCTGAAGCTTTCTTT
j_call: TRBJ2-1; v_call: TRBV7-9; d_call: TRBD2; clone_size: NA; cdr3_aa: CASSRTSGSYNEQFF; cdr3_nt: TGTGCCAGCAGCCGAACCAGCGGGAGTTACAATGAGCAGTTCTTC
j_call: TRBJ2-1; v_call: TRBV6-2/TRBV6-3; d_call: TRBD2; clone_size: NA; cdr3_aa: CASSLRLLARSSYNEQFF; cdr3_nt: TGTGCCAGCAGCCTACGTCTACTAGCGCGGAGCTCCTACAATGAGCAGTTCTTC
j_call: TRBJ2-2; v_call: TRBV27; d_call: TRBD1; clone_size: NA; cdr3_aa: CASSPSDRANTGELFF; cdr3_nt: TGTGCCAGCAGTCCCTCCGACAGGGCGAACACCGGGGAGCTGTTTTTT
j_call: TRBJ2-5; v_call: TRBV6-1; d_call: TRBD2; clone_size: NA; cdr3_aa: CASSDLGGSLAQYF; cdr3_nt: TGTGCCAGCAGTGATCTGGGGGGGAGTTTGGCCCAGTACTTC
j_call: TRBJ2-1; v_call: TRBV5-1; d_call: TRBD2; clone_size: NA; cdr3_aa: CASSPIAGAGGEQFF; cdr3_nt: TGCGCCAGCAGCCCTATAGCGGGAGCAGGTGGTGAGCAGTTCTTC
j_call: TRBJ2-5; v_call: TRBV2; d_call: NA; clone_size: once; cdr3_aa: CASSEGVGVQGLETQYF; cdr3_nt: TGTGCCAGCAGTGAAGGGGTGGGGGTGCAGGGTCTAGAGACCCAGTACTTC
j_call: TRBJ2-3; v_call: TRBV27; d_call: NA; clone_size: NA; cdr3_aa: CASSPLPQGTDTQYF; cdr3_nt: TGTGCCAGCAGCCCCCTTCCGCAGGGCACAGATACGCAGTATTTT
j_call: TRBJ1-2; v_call: TRBV5-1; d_call: NA; clone_size: NA; cdr3_aa: CASSLNYQGFGYTF; cdr3_nt: TGCGCCAGCAGCTTGAACTACCAGGGGTTTGGCTACACCTTC
j_call: TRBJ1-1; v_call: TRBV6-1; d_call: NA; clone_size: few; cdr3_aa: CASSERGTEAFF; cdr3_nt: TGTGCCAGCAGTGAACGGGGGACTGAAGCTTTCTTT
j_call: TRBJ1-1; v_call: TRBV28; d_call: TRBD1; clone_size: once; cdr3_aa: CASSPGTGGYTEAFF; cdr3_nt: TGTGCCAGCAGCCCCGGGACAGGCGGCTACACTGAAGCTTTCTTT
j_call: TRBJ1-1; v_call: TRBV2; d_call: NA; clone_size: once; cdr3_aa: CASSESERGLNTEAFF; cdr3_nt: TGTGCCAGCAGTGAGAGTGAGCGGGGGCTGAACACTGAAGCTTTCTTT
j_call: TRBJ1-2; v_call: TRBV28; d_call: NA; clone_size: NA; cdr3_aa: CASSLVTGLWGYTF; cdr3_nt: TGTGCCAGCAGTTTAGTAACAGGGTTGTGGGGCTACACCTTC
j_call: TRBJ1-1; v_call: TRBV4-2; d_call: TRBD1; clone_size: NA; cdr3_aa: CASSPGQGAPYTEAFF; cdr3_nt: TGTGCCAGCAGCCCCGGGCAGGGGGCTCCTTACACTGAAGCTTTCTTT
j_call: TRBJ2-1; v_call: TRBV5-4; d_call: TRBD1; clone_size: NA; cdr3_aa: CASSLPPGQSYNEQFF; cdr3_nt: TGTGCCAGCAGCCTTCCTCCGGGACAGAGCTACAATGAGCAGTTCTTC
j_call: TRBJ1-3; v_call: TRBV3-1/TRBV3-2; d_call: NA; clone_size: NA; cdr3_aa: CASGARAGNTIYF; cdr3_nt: TGTGCCAGCGGAGCCAGGGCTGGAAACACCATATATTTT
j_call: TRBJ2-3; v_call: TRBV19; d_call: NA; clone_size: NA; cdr3_aa: CASSMGLFTDTQYF; cdr3_nt: TGTGCCAGTAGTATGGGGCTCTTCACAGATACGCAGTATTTT
j_call: TRBJ1-1; v_call: TRBV12-3/TRBV12-4; d_call: NA; clone_size: NA; cdr3_aa: CASSLSGRFEAFF; cdr3_nt: TGTGCCAGCAGTTTATCGGGCAGGTTTGAAGCTTTCTTT
j_call: TRBJ1-5; v_call: TRBV10-3; d_call: NA; clone_size: NA; cdr3_aa: CAISESDSYQPQHF; cdr3_nt: TGTGCCATCAGTGAGTCGGACAGTTATCAGCCCCAGCATTTT
j_call: TRBJ1-2; v_call: TRBV5-6; d_call: TRBD1; clone_size: NA; cdr3_aa: CASSPSYTLGQGGGYTF; cdr3_nt: TGTGCCAGCAGCCCTAGTTATACCCTGGGACAGGGCGGAGGCTACACCTTC